This T cell receptor beta chain was observed in a study of T cells after somatic rescue of genetic block. Data came from immunoSEQ multiplex PCR; TCRdb stores just in-frame clones and leaves some out. The sample contains around 67,000 clones, approximately 91% of which appear only once. CDR1 and CDR2 from the germline V gene are SGHRS and YFSETQ. Trimming removed 4 bases from V and 5 bases from J; junction bases left unmatched: 2. The CDR3 spans 13 residues. The origin of this receptor is a man aged 25-45 years. The rearrangement links TRBV5-1 to TRBJ1-4; 7 nucleotides line up with TRBD1. Sequencing was done on a sample of peripheral blood mononuclear cells (PBMCs). CDR3 loop: CASSLGQNEKLFF. The CDR3 DNA reads TGCGCCAGCAGCCTGGGACAGAATGAAAAACTGTTTTTT.